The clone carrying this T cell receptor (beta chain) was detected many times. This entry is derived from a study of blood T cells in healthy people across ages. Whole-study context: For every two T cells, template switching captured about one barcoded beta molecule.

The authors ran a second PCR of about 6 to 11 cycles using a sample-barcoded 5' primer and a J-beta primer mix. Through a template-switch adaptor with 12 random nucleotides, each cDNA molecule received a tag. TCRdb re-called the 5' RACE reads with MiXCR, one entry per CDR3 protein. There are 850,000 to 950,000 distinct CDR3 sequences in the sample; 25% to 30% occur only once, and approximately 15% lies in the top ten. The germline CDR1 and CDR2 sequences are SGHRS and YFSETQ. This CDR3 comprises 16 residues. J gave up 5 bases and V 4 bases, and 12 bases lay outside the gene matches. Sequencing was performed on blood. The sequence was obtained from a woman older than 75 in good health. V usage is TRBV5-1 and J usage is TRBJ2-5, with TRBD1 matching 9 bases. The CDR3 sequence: CASSPNRQGVGETQYF. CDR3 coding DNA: TGCGCCAGCAGCCCCAACCGACAGGGGGTAGGGGAGACCCAGTACTTC.